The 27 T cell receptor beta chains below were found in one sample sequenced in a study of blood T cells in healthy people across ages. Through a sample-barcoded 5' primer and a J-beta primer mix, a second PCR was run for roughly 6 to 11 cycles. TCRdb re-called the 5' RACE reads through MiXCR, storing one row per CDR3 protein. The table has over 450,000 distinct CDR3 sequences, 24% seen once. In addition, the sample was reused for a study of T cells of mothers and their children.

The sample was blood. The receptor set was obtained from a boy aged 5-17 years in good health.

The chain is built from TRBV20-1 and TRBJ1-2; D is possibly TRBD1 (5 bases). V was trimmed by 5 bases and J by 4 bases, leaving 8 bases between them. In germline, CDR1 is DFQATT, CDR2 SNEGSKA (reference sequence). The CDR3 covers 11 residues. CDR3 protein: CSARGVYGYTF. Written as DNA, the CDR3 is TGCAGTGCTCGAGGGGTCTATGGCTACACCTTC.

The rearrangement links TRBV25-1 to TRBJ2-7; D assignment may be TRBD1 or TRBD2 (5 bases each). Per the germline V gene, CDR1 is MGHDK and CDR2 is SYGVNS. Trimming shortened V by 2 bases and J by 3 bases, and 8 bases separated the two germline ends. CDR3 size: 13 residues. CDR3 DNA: TGTGCCAGCAGTGAAGGGGGACGCTACGAGCAGTACTTC. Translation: CASSEGGRYEQYF.

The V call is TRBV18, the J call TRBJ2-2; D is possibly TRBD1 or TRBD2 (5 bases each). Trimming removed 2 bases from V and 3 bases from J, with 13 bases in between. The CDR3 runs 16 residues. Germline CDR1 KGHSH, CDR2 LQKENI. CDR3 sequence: CASSPYRGAHTGELFF. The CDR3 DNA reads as TGTGCCAGCTCACCATATAGAGGGGCGCACACCGGGGAGCTGTTTTTT.

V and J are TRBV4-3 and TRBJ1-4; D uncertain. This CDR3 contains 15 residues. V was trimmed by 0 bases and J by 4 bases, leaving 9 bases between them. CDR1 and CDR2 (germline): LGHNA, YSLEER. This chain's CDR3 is CASSQDRLNNEKLFF. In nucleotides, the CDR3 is TGCGCCAGCAGCCAAGATCGACTGAATAATGAAAAACTGTTTTTT.

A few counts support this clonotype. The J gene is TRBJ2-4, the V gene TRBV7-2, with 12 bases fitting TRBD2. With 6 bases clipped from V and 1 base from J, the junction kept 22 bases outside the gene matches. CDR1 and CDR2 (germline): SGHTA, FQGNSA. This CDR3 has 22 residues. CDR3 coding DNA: TGTGCCAGCAGTCTGAGTGCTTTTACCGGGCTAGCGGGGGGGTGGGCCAAAAACATTCAGTACTTC. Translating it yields CASSLSAFTGLAGGWAKNIQYF.

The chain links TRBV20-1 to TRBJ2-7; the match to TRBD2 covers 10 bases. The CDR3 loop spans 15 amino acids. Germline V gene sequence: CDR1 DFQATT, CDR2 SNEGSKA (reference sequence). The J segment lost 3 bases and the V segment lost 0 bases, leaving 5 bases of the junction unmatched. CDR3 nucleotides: TGCAGTGCTAGAGACATAGCGGGGGGACTCTACGAGCAGTACTTC. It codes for CSARDIAGGLYEQYF.

The CDR3 here is CASSLQGGEKLFF. The CDR3 DNA reads TGTGCCAGCAGTCTACAGGGGGGTGAAAAACTGTTTTTT. V is TRBV27 and J is TRBJ1-4; 8 bases align to TRBD1. Germline CDR1 and CDR2: MNHEY and SMNVEV (reference sequence). V was clipped by 5 bases and J by 7 bases; unmatched bases: 3. This CDR3 has 13 residues.

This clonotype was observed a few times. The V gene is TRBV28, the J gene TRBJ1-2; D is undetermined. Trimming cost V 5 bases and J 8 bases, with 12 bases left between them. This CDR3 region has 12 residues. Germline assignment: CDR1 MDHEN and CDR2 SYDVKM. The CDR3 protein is CASSPRPGGYTF. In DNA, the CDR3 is TGTGCCAGCAGTCCACGCCCGGGAGGCTACACCTTC.

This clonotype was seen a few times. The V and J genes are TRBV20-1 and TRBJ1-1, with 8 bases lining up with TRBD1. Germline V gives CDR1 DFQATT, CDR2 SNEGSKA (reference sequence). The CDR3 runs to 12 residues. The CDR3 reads CSGTGGNTEAFF. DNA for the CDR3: TGCAGCGGCACAGGGGGGAACACTGAAGCTTTCTTT.

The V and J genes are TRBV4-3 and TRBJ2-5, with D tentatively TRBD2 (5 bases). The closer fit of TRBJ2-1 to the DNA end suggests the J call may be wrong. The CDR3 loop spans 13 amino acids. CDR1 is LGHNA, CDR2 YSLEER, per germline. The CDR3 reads CASSQYSVDEQFF. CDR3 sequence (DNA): TGCGCCAGCAGCCAATATAGCGTCGATGAGCAGTTCTTC.

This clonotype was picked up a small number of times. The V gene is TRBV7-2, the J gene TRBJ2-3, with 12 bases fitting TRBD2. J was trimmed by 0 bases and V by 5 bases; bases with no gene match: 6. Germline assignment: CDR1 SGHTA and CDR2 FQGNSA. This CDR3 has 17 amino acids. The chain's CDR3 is CASSRGTSGSSTDTQYF. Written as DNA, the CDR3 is TGTGCCAGCAGCCGTGGGACTAGCGGGTCGAGCACAGATACGCAGTATTTT.

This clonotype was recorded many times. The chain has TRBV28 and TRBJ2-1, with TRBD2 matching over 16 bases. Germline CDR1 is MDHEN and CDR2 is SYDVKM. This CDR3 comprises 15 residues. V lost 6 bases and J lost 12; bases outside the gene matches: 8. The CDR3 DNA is TGTGCCAGCAGCTCCGGGACTAGCGGGGGGGCAGGGCAGTTCTTC. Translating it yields CASSSGTSGGAGQFF.

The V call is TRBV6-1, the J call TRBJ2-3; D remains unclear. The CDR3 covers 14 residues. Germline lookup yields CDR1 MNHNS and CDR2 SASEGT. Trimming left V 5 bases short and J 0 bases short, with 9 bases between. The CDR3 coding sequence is TGTGCCAGCAGTCTTTCGACTAGCACAGATACGCAGTATTTT. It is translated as CASSLSTSTDTQYF.

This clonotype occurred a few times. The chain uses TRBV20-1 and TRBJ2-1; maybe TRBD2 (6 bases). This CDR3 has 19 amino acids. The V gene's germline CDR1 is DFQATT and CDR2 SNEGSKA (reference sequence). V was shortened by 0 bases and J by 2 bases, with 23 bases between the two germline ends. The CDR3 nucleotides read TGCAGTGCTAGAGATCGTACTGTTAAACTAGCCGGTGCCTACAATGAGCAGTTCTTC. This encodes CSARDRTVKLAGAYNEQFF.

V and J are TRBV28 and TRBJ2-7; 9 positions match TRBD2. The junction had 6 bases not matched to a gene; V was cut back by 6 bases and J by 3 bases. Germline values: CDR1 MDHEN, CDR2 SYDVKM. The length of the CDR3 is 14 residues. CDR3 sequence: CASSHSGSVYEQYF. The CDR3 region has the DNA TGTGCCAGCAGCCATAGCGGGAGTGTCTACGAGCAGTACTTC.

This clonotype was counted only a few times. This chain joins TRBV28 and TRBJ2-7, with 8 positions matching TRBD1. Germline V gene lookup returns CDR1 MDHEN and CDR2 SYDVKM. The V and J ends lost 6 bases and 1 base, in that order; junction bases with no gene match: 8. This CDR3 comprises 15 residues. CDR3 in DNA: TGTGCCAGCAGCCAGGACAGGGCTGGGTCCTACGAGCAGTACTTC. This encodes CASSQDRAGSYEQYF.

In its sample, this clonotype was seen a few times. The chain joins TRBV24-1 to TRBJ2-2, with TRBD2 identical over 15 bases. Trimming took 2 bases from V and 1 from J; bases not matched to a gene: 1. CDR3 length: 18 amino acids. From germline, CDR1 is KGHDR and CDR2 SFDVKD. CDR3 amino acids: CATSDWTSGRVNTGELFF. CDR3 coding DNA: TGTGCCACCAGTGATTGGACTAGCGGGAGGGTGAACACCGGGGAGCTGTTTTTT.

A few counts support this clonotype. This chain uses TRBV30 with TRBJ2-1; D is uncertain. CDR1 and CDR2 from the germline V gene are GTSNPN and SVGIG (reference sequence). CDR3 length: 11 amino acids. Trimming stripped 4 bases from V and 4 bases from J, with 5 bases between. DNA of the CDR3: TGTGCCTGGAAGTCTTACAATGAGCAGTTCTTC. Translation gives CAWKSYNEQFF.

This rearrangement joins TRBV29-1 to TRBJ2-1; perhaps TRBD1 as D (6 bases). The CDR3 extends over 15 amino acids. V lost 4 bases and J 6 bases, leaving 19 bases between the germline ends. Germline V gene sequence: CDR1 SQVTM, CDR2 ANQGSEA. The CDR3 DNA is TGCAGCGTTGTAGCCGACAGTCAGGGGCTCAATGAGCAGTTCTTC. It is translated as CSVVADSQGLNEQFF.

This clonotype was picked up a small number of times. This chain's CDR3 is CAWSSGTSGGASYNEQFF. For the CDR3, the DNA is TGTGCCTGGAGTTCCGGGACTAGCGGGGGGGCCTCGTACAATGAGCAGTTCTTC. The V call is TRBV30, the J call TRBJ2-1; 16 positions match TRBD2. V lost 2 bases to trimming and J lost 4 bases; unmatched junction nucleotides: 8. Germline V gene lookup returns CDR1 GTSNPN and CDR2 SVGIG (reference sequence). The CDR3 contains 18 residues.

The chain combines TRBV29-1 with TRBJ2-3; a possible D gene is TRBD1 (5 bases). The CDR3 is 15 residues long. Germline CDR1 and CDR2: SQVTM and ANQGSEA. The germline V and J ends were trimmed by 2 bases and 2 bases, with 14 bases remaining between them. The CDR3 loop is CSVELQGRSTDTQYF. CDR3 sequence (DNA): TGCAGCGTTGAACTCCAGGGAAGGTCCACAGATACGCAGTATTTT.

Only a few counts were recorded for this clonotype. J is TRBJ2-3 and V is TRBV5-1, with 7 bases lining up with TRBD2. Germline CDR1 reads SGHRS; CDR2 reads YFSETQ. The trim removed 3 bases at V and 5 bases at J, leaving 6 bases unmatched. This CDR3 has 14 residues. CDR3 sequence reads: CASSWERGVDTQYF. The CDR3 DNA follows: TGCGCCAGCAGCTGGGAGCGGGGCGTAGATACGCAGTATTTT. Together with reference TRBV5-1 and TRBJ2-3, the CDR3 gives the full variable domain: KAGVTQTPRYLIKTRGQQVTLSCSPISGHRSVSWYQQTPGQGLQFLFEYFSETQRNKGNFPGRFSGRQFSNSRSEMNVSTLELGDSALYLCASSWERGVDTQYFGPGTRLTVL.

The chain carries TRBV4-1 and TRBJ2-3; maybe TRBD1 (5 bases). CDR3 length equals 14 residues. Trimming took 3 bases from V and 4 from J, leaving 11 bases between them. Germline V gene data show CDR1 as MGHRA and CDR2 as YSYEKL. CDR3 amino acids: CASSQSQGADTQYF. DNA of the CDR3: TGCGCCAGCAGCCAGAGTCAAGGGGCAGATACGCAGTATTTT.

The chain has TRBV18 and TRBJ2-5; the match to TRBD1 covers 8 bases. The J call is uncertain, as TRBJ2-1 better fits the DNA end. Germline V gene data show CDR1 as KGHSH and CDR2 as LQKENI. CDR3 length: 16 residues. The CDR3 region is CASSPLDRGVENEQFF. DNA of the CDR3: TGTGCCAGCTCACCGCTTGACAGGGGAGTTGAAAATGAGCAGTTCTTC.

CDR3 bases: TGCAGTGCCCCAGGAGGGGTCCAGTCTTTAGCCAAAAACATTCAGTACTTC. This codes for CSAPGGVQSLAKNIQYF. The chain couples TRBV20-1 to TRBJ2-4; D may be TRBD2 (6 bases). Trimming cost V 6 bases and J 0 bases, with 21 bases left between them. CDR1 and CDR2 (germline): DFQATT, SNEGSKA (reference sequence). CDR3 length: 17 residues.

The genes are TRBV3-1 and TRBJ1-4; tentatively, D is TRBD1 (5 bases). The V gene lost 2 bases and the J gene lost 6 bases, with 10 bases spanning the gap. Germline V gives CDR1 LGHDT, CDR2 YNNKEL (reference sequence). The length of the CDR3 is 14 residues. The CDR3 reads CASSQWQGDEKLFF. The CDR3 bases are TGTGCCAGCAGCCAATGGCAGGGCGATGAAAAACTGTTTTTT.

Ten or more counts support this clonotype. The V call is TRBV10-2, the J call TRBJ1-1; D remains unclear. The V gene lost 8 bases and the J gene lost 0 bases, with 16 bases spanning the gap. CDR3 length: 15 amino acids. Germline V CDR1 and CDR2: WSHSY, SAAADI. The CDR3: CASERAGPLNTEAFF. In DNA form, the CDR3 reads TGCGCCAGCGAGAGGGCAGGACCCTTGAACACTGAAGCTTTCTTT.